The 28 T cell receptor beta chains reported below all come from one sample, sequenced in a study of T cells in Graves' hyperthyroidism and ophthalmopathy. The investigators amplified TCR beta CDR3 regions from RNA transcripts. The study used the HTBI primer set for a first-round RT-PCR of the TCR CDR3. TCRdb reprocessed the multiplex PCR reads with MiXCR, giving one entry per CDR3 protein. The sample gives about 400,000 distinct CDR3 sequences, around 15% of which show up once; roughly 19% is in the top ten. The sample comprised blood. The receptor source for this set is a woman aged 60 to 75 with Graves' ophthalmopathy.

This sequence joins TRBV20-1 and TRBJ2-7; 10 positions agree with TRBD1. The CDR3 covers 15 residues. The trim removed 1 base at V and 7 bases at J, leaving 10 bases unmatched. Per germline, CDR1 DFQATT and CDR2 SNEGSKA (reference sequence). For the CDR3, the DNA is TGCAGTGCTAGAGCCATCGGGACAGGGGCGGGAGAGCAGTACTTC. It yields the protein CSARAIGTGAGEQYF.

This clonotype appeared many times. The rearrangement joins TRBV5-1 to TRBJ2-1, with a tentative D call TRBD2 (7 bases). This CDR3 is 15 amino acids long. Germline V gene sequence: CDR1 SGHRS, CDR2 YFSETQ. Trimming removed 8 bases from V and 6 bases from J, with 21 bases in between. The DNA for the CDR3 is TGCGCCAGTAGGGGGATAGGCGGGAGTGTCAATGAGCAGTTCTTC. It translates to CASRGIGGSVNEQFF.

This clonotype was counted at least ten times. The chain joins TRBV7-8 to TRBJ2-1; 7 bases match TRBD2. With 0 bases clipped from V and 1 base from J, the junction kept 12 bases outside the gene matches. Per the germline V gene, CDR1 is SGHVS and CDR2 is FQNEAQ. The CDR3 has 19 residues. CDR3 residues: CASSLAAFSSGNSYNEQFF. The CDR3 DNA is TGTGCCAGCAGCTTAGCGGCTTTTTCAAGCGGGAATTCCTACAATGAGCAGTTCTTC.

This clonotype was observed at least ten times. The chain uses TRBV5-1 and TRBJ2-7; tentative D call: TRBD1 (5 bases). The ends were cut back, 4 bases at V and 0 bases at J, with 8 bases in the middle. This CDR3 has 13 amino acids. Germline CDR1 is SGHRS and CDR2 is YFSETQ. CDR3: CASSATVSYEQYF. The CDR3 region has the DNA TGCGCCAGCAGCGCGACAGTCTCCTACGAGCAGTACTTC.

The table lists this clonotype with many counts. V is TRBV3-1 and J is TRBJ2-5; 8 bases map to TRBD2. Trimming cost V 0 bases and J 3 bases; bases outside gene matches: 3. This CDR3 region has 15 residues. CDR1 is LGHDT and CDR2 is YNNKEL in the germline V gene (reference sequence). Here the CDR3 DNA reads TGTGCCAGCAGCCAAGACGGGAGGGGCGAAGAGACCCAGTACTTC. This gives the protein CASSQDGRGEETQYF.

This clonotype has a count of ten or more. V gene TRBV28 combines with J gene TRBJ2-7, with 7 bases identical to TRBD2. Germline assignment: CDR1 MDHEN and CDR2 SYDVKM. With 2 bases clipped from V and 5 bases from J, the junction kept 6 bases outside the gene matches. The CDR3 is 14 amino acids. CDR3 protein: CASSLRREINEQYF. In nucleotides, the CDR3 is TGTGCCAGCAGTTTACGGCGGGAGATCAACGAGCAGTACTTC.

This clonotype was observed at least ten times. The chain uses TRBV3-1 and TRBJ1-5; D is uncertain. V gave up 4 bases and J gave up 6 bases, with 22 bases separating them. There are 17 residues in the CDR3. Germline V gives CDR1 LGHDT, CDR2 YNNKEL (reference sequence). CDR3: CASSPKAPKLTLQPQHF. The CDR3 DNA sequence: TGTGCCAGCAGCCCCAAAGCCCCTAAATTAACACTTCAGCCCCAGCATTTT.

In this sample, this clonotype turned up a few times. The chain is built from TRBV9 and TRBJ2-7; 8 bases line up with TRBD1. CDR3 length equals 15 residues. Germline V gene data show CDR1 as SGDLS and CDR2 as YYNGEE. The ends lost 0 bases at V and 3 bases at J; junction bases unmatched: 5. CDR3 sequence: CASSVEPDRGYEQYF. The CDR3 DNA sequence: TGTGCCAGCAGCGTAGAACCCGACAGGGGCTACGAGCAGTACTTC.

This clonotype was found many times. The gene calls are TRBV7-9 and TRBJ2-5, with TRBD1 matching 7 bases. Germline assignment: CDR1 SEHNR and CDR2 FQNEAQ (reference sequence). This CDR3 comprises 15 residues. The V segment lost 5 bases and the J segment 5 bases; nucleotides outside the gene matches: 11. The CDR3 sequence: CASSLYLQGRETQYF. CDR3 nucleotides: TGTGCCAGCAGCCTTTATCTACAGGGGCGGGAGACCCAGTACTTC.

This clonotype was seen only a few times. V and J are TRBV6-6 and TRBJ2-7; D may be TRBD1 (5 bases). In germline, CDR1 is MNHNY, CDR2 SVGAGI (reference sequence). The ends were cut back, 2 bases at V and 3 bases at J, with 11 bases in the middle. CDR3 size: 14 residues. CDR3 coding DNA: TGTGCCAGCAGTTACAGGGGAAACGACTACGAGCAGTACTTC. Translation: CASSYRGNDYEQYF.

Comments on this clonotype: The junction departs from the called germline gene at one end, perhaps through a read error. The V and J genes are TRBV28 and TRBJ1-2, with D maybe TRBD1 (5 bases). This CDR3 is built from 14 residues. Germline CDR1 and CDR2: MDHEN and SYDVKM. The CDR3 region is CASSQRDSNYGYTF. The CDR3 DNA reads as TGCGCCAGCAGCCAGCGAGACAGTAACTATGGCTACACCTTC.

This clonotype was detected ten times or more. The V gene is TRBV11-2, the J gene TRBJ1-1; the D gene is possibly TRBD1 (5 bases). V shed 6 bases and J shed 5 bases, with 13 bases lying between them. The CDR3 length is 13 residues. Germline values: CDR1 SGHAT, CDR2 FQNNGV. The CDR3 is CASRPGGRTEAFF. Here the CDR3 DNA reads TGTGCCAGCAGGCCCGGGGGGAGGACTGAAGCTTTCTTT.

The V call is TRBV5-1, the J call TRBJ2-1; 8 nucleotides match TRBD2. Trimming cost V 1 base and J 9 bases; bases outside gene matches: 12. The CDR3 totals 16 residues. CDR1 and CDR2 from the germline V gene are SGHRS and YFSETQ. Written as DNA, the CDR3 is TGCGCCAGCAGCTTGTCCAGCGGGAGAAGGATAGGTGAGCAGTTCTTC. This codes for CASSLSSGRRIGEQFF.

This clonotype was picked up a small number of times. The chain uses TRBV6-2 or TRBV6-3 and TRBJ1-6, with TRBD1 matching 7 bases. V trimming: 8 bases; J trimming: 13 bases; junction bases outside the gene matches: 17. Per germline, CDR1 MNHEY and CDR2 SVGEGT. The CDR3 sequence is 15 residues long. The CDR3: CASQGDGTANFPLHF. CDR3 in DNA: TGTGCCAGCCAGGGAGACGGGACAGCGAATTTCCCCCTCCACTTT.

This clonotype occurred a few times. V and J are TRBV5-1 and TRBJ2-2, with D perhaps given as TRBD1 or TRBD2 (5 bases each). Germline V CDR1 and CDR2: SGHRS, YFSETQ. Trimming removed 5 bases from V and 0 bases from J, with 11 bases in between. The CDR3 loop spans 15 amino acids. CDR3 coding DNA: TGCGCCAGCAGATGGGACCCTACGAACACCGGGGAGCTGTTTTTT. Protein: CASRWDPTNTGELFF.

This clonotype was observed a handful of times. The chain joins TRBV6-2 or TRBV6-3 to TRBJ2-1, with D perhaps assigned TRBD1 or TRBD2 (8 bases each). Trimming took off 9 bases at V and 5 bases at J, with 26 bases between the two ends. Germline CDR1 is MNHEY and CDR2 is SVGEGT. CDR3 length: 17 residues. The CDR3 sequence: CASDRGRPGGGDNEQFF. The DNA of the CDR3 is TGTGCCAGTGACAGGGGCAGGCCGGGGGGGGGGGACAATGAGCAGTTCTTC.

The CDR3 spells CSAHRASAGKTDTQYF. In DNA, the CDR3 is TGCAGCGCTCACAGGGCTTCAGCGGGAAAAACAGATACGCAGTATTTT. The chain links TRBV20-1 to TRBJ2-3; D perhaps matches TRBD2 (7 bases). The CDR3 runs 16 residues. Germline V CDR1 and CDR2: DFQATT, SNEGSKA (reference sequence).

This clonotype was seen at least ten times. This chain uses TRBV11-2 with TRBJ2-5; 12 bases map to TRBD2. The V segment lost 3 bases and the J segment 2 bases; nucleotides outside the gene matches: 4. The germline V gene has CDR1 SGHAT and CDR2 FQNNGV. This CDR3 contains 16 residues. For the CDR3, the DNA is TGTGCCAGCAGCTTCCGACTAGCGGGAGAGCAAGAGACCCAGTACTTC. It specifies CASSFRLAGEQETQYF.

This clonotype has just one count. One end of the junction varies from germline; a read error may be responsible. The rearrangement uses TRBV9 and TRBJ2-1; 8 nucleotides line up with TRBD2. Germline values: CDR1 SGDLS, CDR2 YYNGEE. This CDR3 has 11 residues. The CDR3 is CASTTRGGLVF. The CDR3 DNA follows: TGTGCCAGCACCACACGGGGGGGACTAGTCTTC.

This clonotype was counted only a few times. The chain has TRBV19 and TRBJ1-5, with a tentative D call TRBD1 (6 bases). V lost 6 bases to trimming and J lost 3 bases, with 9 bases between them. The CDR3 has 13 amino acids. Germline V gene sequence: CDR1 LNHDA, CDR2 SQIVND (reference sequence). CDR3 DNA: TGTGCCAGTAGCGGACAGCACAATCAGCCCCAGCATTTT. Its translation is CASSGQHNQPQHF.

This clonotype was observed at least ten times. This sequence joins TRBV6-6 and TRBJ1-1; D ambiguous. Per the germline V gene, CDR1 is MNHNY and CDR2 is SVGAGI (reference sequence). V dropped 0 bases and J dropped 5 bases, with 7 bases sitting between them. CDR3 size: 13 residues. CDR3 nucleotides: TGTGCCAGCAGTTACTCCGTAGGAACTGAAGCTTTCTTT. Its protein is CASSYSVGTEAFF.

This clonotype was observed many times. This chain uses TRBV3-1 with TRBJ1-1; 8 nucleotides match TRBD1. The CDR3 is made up of 14 amino acids. The V and J ends lost 6 bases and 2 bases, in that order; junction bases with no gene match: 5. CDR1 is LGHDT, CDR2 YNNKEL, per germline (reference sequence). The CDR3 is CASREAGGNTEAFF. CDR3 DNA sequence: TGTGCCAGCAGGGAAGCAGGGGGCAACACTGAAGCTTTCTTT.

V gene TRBV20-1 combines with J gene TRBJ2-1; D is possibly TRBD2 (5 bases). Trimming shortened V by 3 bases and J by 8 bases, and 17 bases separated the two germline ends. The CDR3 runs to 14 residues. CDR1 and CDR2 from the germline V gene are DFQATT and SNEGSKA (reference sequence). CDR3 DNA: TGCAGTGCTAGTTCGCCGACTATTCGGCATGAGCAGTTCTTC. Translated: CSASSPTIRHEQFF.

J is TRBJ2-3 and V is TRBV29-1; the match to TRBD2 covers 8 bases. Germline V CDR1 and CDR2: SQVTM, ANQGSEA. The CDR3 runs to 16 residues. The junction had 14 bases not matched to a gene; V was cut back by 3 bases and J by 6 bases. The CDR3 protein is CSVEGIRAGVWDTQYF. DNA for the CDR3: TGCAGCGTTGAGGGGATTAGAGCGGGAGTCTGGGATACGCAGTATTTT.

The genes are TRBV3-1 and TRBJ2-1; a weak D match, TRBD2 (6 bases). CDR3 length: 12 residues. CDR1 and CDR2 from the germline V gene are LGHDT and YNNKEL (reference sequence). V was pared by 4 bases and J by 9 bases, with 10 bases between. The CDR3 coding sequence is TGTGCCAGCAGCCGGCCCGGGGGTGAGCAGTTCTTC. Translating gives CASSRPGGEQFF.

Turning to this clonotype: A much more abundant neighbour one base away suggests this may be a read error. This chain links TRBV6-5 with TRBJ1-1, with D unclear. Per germline, CDR1 MNHEY and CDR2 SVGAGI. This CDR3 contains 13 residues. The CDR3 loop is CASSYVLNTGAFF. CDR3 DNA sequence: TGTGCCAGCAGTTACGTCCTGAACACTGGAGCTTTCTTT.

V is TRBV20-1 and J is TRBJ2-1; D call uncertain. Germline-derived CDR1 and CDR2 are DFQATT and SNEGSKA (reference sequence). Deletions cut 0 bases from V and 8 bases from J, with 11 bases between. The CDR3 runs to 13 residues. This CDR3 is CSARDLSRHEQFF. CDR3 sequence (DNA): TGCAGTGCTAGAGATCTGTCGAGGCATGAGCAGTTCTTC.

This rearrangement joins TRBV20-1 to TRBJ2-5; 9 bases line up with TRBD1. Trimming removed 4 bases from V and 4 bases from J; junction bases left unmatched: 4. Germline V gives CDR1 DFQATT, CDR2 SNEGSKA (reference sequence). This CDR3 contains 13 residues. The CDR3 spells CSAIYRGRETQYF. The CDR3 nucleotides read TGCAGTGCTATCTACAGGGGGCGAGAGACCCAGTACTTC.